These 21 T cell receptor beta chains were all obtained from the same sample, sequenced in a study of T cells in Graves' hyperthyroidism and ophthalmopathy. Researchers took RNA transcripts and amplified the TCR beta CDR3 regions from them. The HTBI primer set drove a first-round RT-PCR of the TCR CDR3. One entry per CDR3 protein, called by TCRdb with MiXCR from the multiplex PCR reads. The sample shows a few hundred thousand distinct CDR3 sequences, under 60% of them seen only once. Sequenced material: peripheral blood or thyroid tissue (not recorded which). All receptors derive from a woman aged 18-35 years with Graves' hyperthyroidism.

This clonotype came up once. The CDR3 region is CSARGEGDTYNSPLHF. Written as DNA, the CDR3 is TGCAGTGCTAGGGGCGAAGGAGACACCTATAATTCACCCCTCCACTTT. The chain couples TRBV20-1 to TRBJ1-6; no clear D. This CDR3 spans 16 amino acids. Germline lookup yields CDR1 DFQATT and CDR2 SNEGSKA (reference sequence). With 3 bases removed from V and 2 bases from J, the gap between germline ends came to 14 bases.

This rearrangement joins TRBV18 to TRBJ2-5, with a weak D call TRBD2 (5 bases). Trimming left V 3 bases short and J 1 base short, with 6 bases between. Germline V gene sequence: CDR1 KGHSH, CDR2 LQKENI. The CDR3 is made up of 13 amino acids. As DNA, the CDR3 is TGTGCCAGCTCACCGACTACCCAAGAGACCCAGTACTTC. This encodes CASSPTTQETQYF.

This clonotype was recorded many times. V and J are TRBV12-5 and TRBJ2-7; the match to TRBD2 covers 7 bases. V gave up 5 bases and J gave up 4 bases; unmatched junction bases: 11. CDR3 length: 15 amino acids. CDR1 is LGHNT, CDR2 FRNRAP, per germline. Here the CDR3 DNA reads TGTGCTAGTGGTCCTCCCCCCAGCGGGGTTTACGAGCAGTACTTC. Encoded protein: CASGPPPSGVYEQYF.

The CDR3 protein is CAISEREIGEQYF. The CDR3 DNA reads TGTGCCATCAGTGAGCGGGAGATCGGGGAGCAGTACTTC. The chain carries TRBV10-3 and TRBJ2-7; possibly TRBD2 for D (6 bases). This CDR3 contains 13 residues. V lost 2 bases and J lost 7, with 12 bases in between. Germline CDR1 and CDR2: ENHRY and SYGVKD.

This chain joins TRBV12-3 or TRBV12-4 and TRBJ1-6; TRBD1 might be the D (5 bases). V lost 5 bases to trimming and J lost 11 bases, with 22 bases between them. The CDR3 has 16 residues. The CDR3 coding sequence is TGTGCCAGCAGTCGCCGAGGCAGGGTACGGAGGGCACCCCTCCACTTT. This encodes CASSRRGRVRRAPLHF.

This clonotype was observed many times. The CDR3 loop reads CSAKDRGKVNTEAFF. CDR3 in DNA: TGCAGTGCTAAGGACAGGGGAAAGGTGAACACTGAAGCTTTCTTT. The V gene is TRBV20-1, the J gene TRBJ1-1; 9 positions agree with TRBD1. The CDR3 spans 15 residues. With V trimmed by 4 bases and J by 0 bases, 6 bases remained unmatched. The germline CDR1 and CDR2 sequences are DFQATT and SNEGSKA (reference sequence).

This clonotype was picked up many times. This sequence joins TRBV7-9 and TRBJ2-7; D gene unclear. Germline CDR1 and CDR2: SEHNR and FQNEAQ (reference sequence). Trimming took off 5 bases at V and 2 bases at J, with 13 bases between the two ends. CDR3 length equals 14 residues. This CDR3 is CASSGLGRPYEQYF. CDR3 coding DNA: TGTGCCAGCAGCGGGTTAGGCAGACCCTACGAGCAGTACTTC.

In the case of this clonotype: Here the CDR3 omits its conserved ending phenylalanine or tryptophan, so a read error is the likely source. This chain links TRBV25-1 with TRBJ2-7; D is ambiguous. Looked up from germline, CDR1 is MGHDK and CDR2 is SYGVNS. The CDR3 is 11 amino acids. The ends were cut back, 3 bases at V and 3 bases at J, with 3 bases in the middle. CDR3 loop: CASSDNYEQYL. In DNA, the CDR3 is TGTGCCAGCAGTGACAACTACGAGCAGTACCTC.

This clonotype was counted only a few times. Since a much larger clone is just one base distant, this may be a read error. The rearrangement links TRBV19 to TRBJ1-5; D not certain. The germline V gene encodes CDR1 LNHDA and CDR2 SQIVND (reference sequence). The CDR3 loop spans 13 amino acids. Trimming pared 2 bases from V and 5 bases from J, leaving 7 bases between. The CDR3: CASSIRVDQPQHF. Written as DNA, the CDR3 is TGTGCCAGTAGTATAAGGGTAGATCAGCCCCAGCATTTT.

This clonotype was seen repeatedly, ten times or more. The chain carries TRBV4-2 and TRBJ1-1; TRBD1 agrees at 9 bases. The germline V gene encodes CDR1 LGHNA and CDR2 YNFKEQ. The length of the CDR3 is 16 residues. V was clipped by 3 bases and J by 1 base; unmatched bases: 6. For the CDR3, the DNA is TGTGCCAGCAGCCAGGATCCGGGACAGGGGAACACTGAAGCTTTCTTT. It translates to CASSQDPGQGNTEAFF.

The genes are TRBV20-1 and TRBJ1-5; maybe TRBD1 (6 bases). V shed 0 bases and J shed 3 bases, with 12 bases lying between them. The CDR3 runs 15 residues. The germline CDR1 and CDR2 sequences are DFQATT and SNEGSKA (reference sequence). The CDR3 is CSARDPYRDNQPQHF. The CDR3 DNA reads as TGCAGTGCTAGAGATCCATACAGGGACAATCAGCCCCAGCATTTT.

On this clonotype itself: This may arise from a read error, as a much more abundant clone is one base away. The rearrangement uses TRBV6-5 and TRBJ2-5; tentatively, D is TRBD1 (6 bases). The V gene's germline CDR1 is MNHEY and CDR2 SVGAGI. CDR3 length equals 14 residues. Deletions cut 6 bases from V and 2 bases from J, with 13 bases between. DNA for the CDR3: TGTGCCAGCAGCCCGGGACACGTACAAGAGACCCAGTACTTC. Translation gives CASSPGHVQETQYF.

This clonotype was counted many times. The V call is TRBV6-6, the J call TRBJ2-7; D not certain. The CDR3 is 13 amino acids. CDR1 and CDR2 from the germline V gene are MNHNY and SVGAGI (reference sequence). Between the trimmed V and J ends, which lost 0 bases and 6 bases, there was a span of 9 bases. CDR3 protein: CASSYSADREQYF. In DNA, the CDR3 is TGTGCCAGCAGTTACTCGGCGGATCGCGAGCAGTACTTC.

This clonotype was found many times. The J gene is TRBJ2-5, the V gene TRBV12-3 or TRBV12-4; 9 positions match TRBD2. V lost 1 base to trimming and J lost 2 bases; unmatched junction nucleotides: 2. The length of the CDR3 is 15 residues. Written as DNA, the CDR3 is TGTGCCAGCAGTTTAGGGACTAGCGTACAAGAGACCCAGTACTTC. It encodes CASSLGTSVQETQYF.

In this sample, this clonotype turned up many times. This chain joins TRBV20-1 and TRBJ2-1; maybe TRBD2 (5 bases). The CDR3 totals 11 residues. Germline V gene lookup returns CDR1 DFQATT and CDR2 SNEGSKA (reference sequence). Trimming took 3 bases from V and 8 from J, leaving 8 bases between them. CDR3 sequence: CSARVGDEQFF. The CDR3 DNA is TGCAGTGCTAGGGTCGGGGATGAGCAGTTCTTC.

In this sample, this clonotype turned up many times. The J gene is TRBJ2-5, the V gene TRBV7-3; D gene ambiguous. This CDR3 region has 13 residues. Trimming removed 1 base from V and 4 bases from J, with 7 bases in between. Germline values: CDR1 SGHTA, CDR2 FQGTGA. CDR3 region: CASSLSLGETQYF. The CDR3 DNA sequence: TGTGCCAGCAGCTTAAGTCTGGGAGAGACCCAGTACTTC. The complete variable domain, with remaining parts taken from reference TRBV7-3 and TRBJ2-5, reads GAGVSQTPSNKVTEKGKYVELRCDPISGHTALYWYRQSLGQGPEFLIYFQGTGAADDSGLPNDRFFAVRPEGSVSTLKIQRTERGDSAVYLCASSLSLGETQYFGPGTRLLVL.

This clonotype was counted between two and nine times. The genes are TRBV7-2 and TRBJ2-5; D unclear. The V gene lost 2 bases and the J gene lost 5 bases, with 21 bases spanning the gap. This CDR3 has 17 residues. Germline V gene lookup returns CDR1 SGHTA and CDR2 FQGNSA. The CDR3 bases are TGTGCCAGCAGCTTATCCCTTGGGCAGGTGATCAGGGAGACCCAGTACTTC. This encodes CASSLSLGQVIRETQYF.

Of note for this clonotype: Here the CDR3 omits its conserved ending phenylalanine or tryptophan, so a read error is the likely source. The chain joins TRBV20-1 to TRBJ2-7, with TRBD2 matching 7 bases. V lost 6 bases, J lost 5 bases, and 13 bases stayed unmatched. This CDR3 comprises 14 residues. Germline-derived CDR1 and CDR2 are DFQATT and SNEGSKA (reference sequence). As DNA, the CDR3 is TGCAGTGCCTGGAGGCCGGGAGGAACCCACGAGCAGTACCTC. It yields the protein CSAWRPGGTHEQYL.

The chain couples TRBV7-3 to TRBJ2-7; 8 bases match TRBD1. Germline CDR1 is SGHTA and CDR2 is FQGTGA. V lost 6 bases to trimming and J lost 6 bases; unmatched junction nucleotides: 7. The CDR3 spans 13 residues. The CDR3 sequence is CASSPDRVGEQYF. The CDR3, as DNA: TGTGCCAGCAGTCCGGACAGGGTGGGCGAGCAGTACTTC.

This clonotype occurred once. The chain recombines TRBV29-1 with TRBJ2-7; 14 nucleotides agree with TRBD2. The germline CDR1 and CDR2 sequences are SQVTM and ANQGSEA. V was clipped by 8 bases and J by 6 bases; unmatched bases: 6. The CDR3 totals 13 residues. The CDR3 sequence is CSRTTSGRVEQYF. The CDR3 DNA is TGCAGCCGCACGACTAGCGGGAGGGTCGAGCAGTACTTC.

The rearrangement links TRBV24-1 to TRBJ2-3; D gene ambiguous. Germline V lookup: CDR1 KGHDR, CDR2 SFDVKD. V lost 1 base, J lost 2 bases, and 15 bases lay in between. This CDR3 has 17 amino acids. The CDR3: CATSDFSNTDLTDTQYF. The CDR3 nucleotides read TGTGCCACCAGTGATTTCTCCAATACGGACCTCACAGATACGCAGTATTTT.